This T cell receptor (beta chain) is from a study of identical twins (dated by TCRdb to the mid-2010s). Looking at the study overall: To test whether fetal clonotypes persist, the study used deep sequencing on TCR alpha and beta repertoires from monozygotic twins, unrelated adults of various ages, and cord blood. To rule out contamination, the twin experiments were replicated at different times with different library preparation protocols. Overall study outcomes, separate from this receptor: Because the same donors could not be followed over many years, the conclusions depended on cross-sectional statistical analysis. Fewer insertions were carried by abundant cord blood beta clonotypes; a weaker similar trend was observed in young adult naive repertoires, while no such trend was observed in memory repertoires. Invariant T cells such as MAIT and iNKT could partly confound zero-insertion analyses, though diverse VJ usage argued against this for most clonotypes. Compared with coincidental sharing between unrelated individuals, an excess of low generation-probability sequences was observed among out-of-frame TCR alpha sequences shared between twins. In beta out-of-frame sequences, excess twin sharing was weaker, because having fewer shared sequences lowered the signal-to-noise ratio. Out-of-frame TCR alpha sharing in monozygotic twins was systematically underestimated by recombination models, whereas sharing between unrelated individuals was in agreement with the recombination models.

Receptors were amplified or captured by 5' RACE. The data were produced on an Illumina HiSeq 2000. Template switching introduced a universal primer binding site; the final cDNA contained a unique molecular identifier, enabling accurate counting of TCR cDNA molecules. First-strand cDNA for TCR alpha and beta chains was synthesized from specific primers in the conserved constant-segment region. To control for contamination, every cDNA library was double barcoded, receiving both a SMART-Mk sample barcode and Illumina barcodes. TruSeq adapter sequences and Illumina sample barcodes were added in two successive PCR steps. TCR alpha and beta cDNA libraries were sequenced on the Illumina HiSeq platform with custom primers. The published analysis was carried out like this. MiGEC was used to process raw reads and extract unique molecular identifiers, and MiXCR was used to find CDR3 positions. Recombination models were inferred per individual with the repgenHMM and IGoR tools using an EM algorithm. Shared clonotypes were analyzed with the tcR package in R, and sharing was normalized by the product of cloneset sizes. Out-of-frame nonproductive sequences were analyzed to study raw recombination free of thymic and clonal selection effects. Through fastp at Q25 and MiXCR, TCRdb rebuilt clones from the public reads, retaining in-frame beta chains. One record per CDR3 amino acid sequence lists the most common genes and DNA. TCRdb's processing, not the study's, gives the V and J calls here. Recorded for this sample are 450,000 or so distinct CDR3 sequences; 14% of them occurred a single time. The ten biggest clones cover more than 0.5% of the sample.

Every donor in the study was a healthy Caucasian. The twin cohort comprised three pairs of female monozygotic twins, all aged about 18 to 30 years. CD4+ and CD8+ T cell populations were isolated with positive isolation kits from Invitrogen. A word on this clonotype: Its antigen remains unidentified. No base quality values were provided; no much bigger clone lies one nucleotide off.

CDR1 and CDR2 are drawn from the germline V gene: ENHRY, SYGVKD. The junction shows trimming of 6 bases on V and 5 bases on J, and the gene matches do not reach 8 bases of it. Inclusive of the bounding cysteine and phenylalanine, the CDR3 is 15 residues long. Just CDR3 DNA is preserved here, 45 bases in frame from base 1. These data were likewise used in another study, on yellow fever vaccine responses in identical twins. The second paper further reports: The authors reported that the T cell response to vaccination in identical twins appeared partly convergent and partly personalized. Focusing on identical twins, the study followed the T cell clones that responded to the vaccine, and did so with precision.

The TCR originated in a woman aged 18-29 years in good health. The receptor chain draws on TRBV10-3 and TRBJ2-5; 11 of the junction bases match TRBD1. Material for sequencing was CD4+ T cells sorted from blood. The CDR3 region has the sequence CAISLGQGAFETQYF. In nucleotides, the sequence is TGTGCCATCAGCCTCGGACAGGGGGCATTTGAGACCCAGTACTTC.